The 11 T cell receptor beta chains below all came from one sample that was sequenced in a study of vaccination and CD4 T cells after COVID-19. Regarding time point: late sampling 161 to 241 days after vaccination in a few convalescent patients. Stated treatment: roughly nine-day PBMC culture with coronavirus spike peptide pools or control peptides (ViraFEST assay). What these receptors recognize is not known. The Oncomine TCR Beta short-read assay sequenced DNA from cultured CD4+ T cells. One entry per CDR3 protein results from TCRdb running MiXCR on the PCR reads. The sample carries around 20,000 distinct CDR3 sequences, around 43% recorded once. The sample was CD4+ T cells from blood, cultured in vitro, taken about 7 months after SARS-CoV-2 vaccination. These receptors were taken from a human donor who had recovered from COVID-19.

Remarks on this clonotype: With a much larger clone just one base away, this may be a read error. This chain's CDR3 is CASSLRGTDTQYF. The DNA for the CDR3 is TGTGCCAGCAGTTTACGGGGCACAGATACGCAGTATTTT. V usage is TRBV28 and J usage is TRBJ2-3; no clear D gene. CDR3 length: 13 amino acids. Germline-derived CDR1 and CDR2 are MDHEN and SYDVKM. Trimming cost V 2 bases and J 1 base, with 4 bases left between them.

The CDR3 here is CATSRDAGRGYGYTF. In nucleotides, the CDR3 is TGTGCCACCAGCAGAGATGCTGGCAGGGGATATGGCTACACCTTC. This chain uses TRBV15 with TRBJ1-2; tentatively, D is TRBD1 (6 bases). Per germline, CDR1 LNHNV and CDR2 YYDKDF (reference sequence). The CDR3 has 15 amino acids. V was shortened by 0 bases and J by 5 bases, with 13 bases between the two germline ends.

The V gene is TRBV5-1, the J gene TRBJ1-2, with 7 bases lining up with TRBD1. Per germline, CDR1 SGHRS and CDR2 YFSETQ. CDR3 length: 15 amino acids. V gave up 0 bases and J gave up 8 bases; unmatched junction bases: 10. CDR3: CASSLAAGGEGGYTF. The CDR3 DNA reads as TGCGCCAGCAGCTTGGCCGCAGGGGGTGAAGGCGGCTACACCTTC.

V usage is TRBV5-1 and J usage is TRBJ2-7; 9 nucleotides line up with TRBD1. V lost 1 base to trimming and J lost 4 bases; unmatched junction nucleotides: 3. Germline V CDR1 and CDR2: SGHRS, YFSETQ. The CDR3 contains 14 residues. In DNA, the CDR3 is TGCGCCAGCAGCTTGAGGGACAGGGTGTACGAGCAGTACTTC. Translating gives CASSLRDRVYEQYF.

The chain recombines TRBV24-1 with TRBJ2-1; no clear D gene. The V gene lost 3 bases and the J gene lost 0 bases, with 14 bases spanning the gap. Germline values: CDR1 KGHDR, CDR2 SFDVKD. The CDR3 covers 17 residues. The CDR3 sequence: CATSDGLAASSYNEQFF. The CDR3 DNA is TGTGCCACCAGTGATGGCCTGGCGGCCAGCTCCTACAATGAGCAGTTCTTC.

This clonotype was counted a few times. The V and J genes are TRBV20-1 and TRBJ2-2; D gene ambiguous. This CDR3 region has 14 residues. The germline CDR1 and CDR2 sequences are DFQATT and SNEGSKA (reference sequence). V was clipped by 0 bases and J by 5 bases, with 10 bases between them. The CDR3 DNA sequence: TGCAGTGCTAGAGACCTCGACTTGACCGGGGAGCTGTTTTTT. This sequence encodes CSARDLDLTGELFF.

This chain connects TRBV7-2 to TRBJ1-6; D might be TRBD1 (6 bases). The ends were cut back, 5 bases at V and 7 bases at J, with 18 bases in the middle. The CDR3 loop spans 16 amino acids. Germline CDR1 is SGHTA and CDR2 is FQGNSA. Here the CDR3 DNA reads TGTGCCAGCAGCCCCCAGGGGTTTATTGAAAATTCACCCCTCCACTTT. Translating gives CASSPQGFIENSPLHF. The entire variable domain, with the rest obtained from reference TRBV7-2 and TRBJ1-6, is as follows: GAGVSQSPSNKVTEKGKDVELRCDPISGHTALYWYRQSLGQGLEFLIYFQGNSAPDKSGLPSDRFSAERTGGSVSTLTIQRTQQEDSAVYLCASSPQGFIENSPLHFGNGTRLTVT.

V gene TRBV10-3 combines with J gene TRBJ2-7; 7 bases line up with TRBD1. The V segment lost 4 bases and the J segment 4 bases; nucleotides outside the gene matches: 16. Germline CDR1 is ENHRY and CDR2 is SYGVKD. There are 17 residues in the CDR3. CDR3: CAISARRAGRQGYEQYF. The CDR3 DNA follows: TGTGCCATCAGTGCCCGACGGGCGGGCAGACAGGGTTACGAGCAGTACTTC.

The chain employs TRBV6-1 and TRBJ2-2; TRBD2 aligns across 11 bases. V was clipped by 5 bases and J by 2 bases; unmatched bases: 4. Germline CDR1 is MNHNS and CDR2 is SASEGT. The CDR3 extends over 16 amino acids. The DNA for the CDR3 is TGTGCCAGCAGTCGTAGCGGGAGGGCCAACACCGGGGAGCTGTTTTTT. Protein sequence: CASSRSGRANTGELFF.

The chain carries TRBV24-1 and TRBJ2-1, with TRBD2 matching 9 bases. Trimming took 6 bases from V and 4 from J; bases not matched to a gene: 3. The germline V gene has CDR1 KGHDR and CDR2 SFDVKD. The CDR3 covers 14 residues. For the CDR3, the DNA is TGTGCCACCAGTTTGCGGGAGGGATACAATGAGCAGTTCTTC. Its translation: CATSLREGYNEQFF.

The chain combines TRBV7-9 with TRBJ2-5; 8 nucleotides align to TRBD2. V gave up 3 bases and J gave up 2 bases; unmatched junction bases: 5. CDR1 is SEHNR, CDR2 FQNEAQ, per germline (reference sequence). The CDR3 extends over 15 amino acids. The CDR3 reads CASSFRGGQQETQYF. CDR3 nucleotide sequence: TGTGCCAGCAGCTTTCGGGGGGGCCAGCAAGAGACCCAGTACTTC.